These 3 T cell receptor beta chains share one sample of origin, sequenced in a study of blood T cell repertoires in COVID-19. Assay: immunoSEQ multiplex PCR; the TCRdb copy retains only in-frame clones and omits some. The sample lists 200,000 to 250,000 clones; about 79% were seen once. Specimen: peripheral blood. The receptors shown here come from a human donor in a cohort sampled during active COVID-19.

J is TRBJ2-1 and V is TRBV4-1; 7 bases line up with TRBD2. The CDR3 is made up of 15 amino acids. Per germline, CDR1 MGHRA and CDR2 YSYEKL. The V and J ends lost 4 bases and 4 bases, in that order; junction bases with no gene match: 7. This CDR3 is CASSRQAAGYNEQFF. The CDR3 coding sequence is TGCGCCAGCAGCCGCCAGGCAGCGGGGTACAATGAGCAGTTCTTC.

The rearrangement links TRBV24-1 to TRBJ2-4; maybe TRBD2 (6 bases). The CDR3 totals 17 residues. Trimming removed 7 bases from V and 2 bases from J, with 20 bases in between. Germline V lookup: CDR1 KGHDR, CDR2 SFDVKD. CDR3 sequence reads: CATSGSEGGLSKNIQYF. CDR3 nucleotides: TGTGCCACCAGCGGGTCGGAGGGCGGGCTATCCAAAAACATTCAGTACTTC.

CDR3 region: CASSPGTSGGGSYNEQFF. CDR3 DNA sequence: TGTGCCAGCAGCCCCGGGACTAGCGGGGGGGGCTCCTACAATGAGCAGTTCTTC. The chain joins TRBV7-9 to TRBJ2-1; 16 bases line up with TRBD2. Trimming at V came to 5 bases and at J to 0 bases, leaving 4 bases not matched to a gene. The CDR3 extends over 18 amino acids. The germline gives CDR1 SEHNR, CDR2 FQNEAQ (reference sequence). The full variable domain, completed using reference TRBV7-9 and TRBJ2-1, is DTGVSQNPRHKITKRGQNVTFRCDPISEHNRLYWYRQTLGQGPEFLTYFQNEAQLEKSRLLSDRFSAERPKGSFSTLEIQRTEQGDSAMYLCASSPGTSGGGSYNEQFFGPGTRLTVL.